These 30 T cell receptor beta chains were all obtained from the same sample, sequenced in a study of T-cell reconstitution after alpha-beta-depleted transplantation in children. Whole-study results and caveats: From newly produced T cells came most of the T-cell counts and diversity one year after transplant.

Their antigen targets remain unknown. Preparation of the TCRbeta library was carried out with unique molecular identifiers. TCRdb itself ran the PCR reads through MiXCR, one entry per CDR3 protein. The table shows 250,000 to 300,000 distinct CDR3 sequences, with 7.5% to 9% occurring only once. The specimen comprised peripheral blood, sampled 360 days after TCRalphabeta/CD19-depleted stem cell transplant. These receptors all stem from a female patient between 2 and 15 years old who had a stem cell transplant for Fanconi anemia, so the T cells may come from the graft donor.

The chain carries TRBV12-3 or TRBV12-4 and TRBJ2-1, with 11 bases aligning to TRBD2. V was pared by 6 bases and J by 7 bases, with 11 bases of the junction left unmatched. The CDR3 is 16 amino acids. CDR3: CASSEWVAGGPNEQFF. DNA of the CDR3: TGTGCCAGCAGCGAGTGGGTAGCGGGGGGGCCGAATGAGCAGTTCTTC.

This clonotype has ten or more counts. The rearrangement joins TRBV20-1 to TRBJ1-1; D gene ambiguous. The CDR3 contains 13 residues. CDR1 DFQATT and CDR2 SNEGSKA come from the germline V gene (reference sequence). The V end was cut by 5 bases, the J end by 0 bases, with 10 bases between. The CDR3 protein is CSAFRDLNTEAFF. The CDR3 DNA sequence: TGCAGTGCTTTTCGGGATCTGAACACTGAAGCTTTCTTT.

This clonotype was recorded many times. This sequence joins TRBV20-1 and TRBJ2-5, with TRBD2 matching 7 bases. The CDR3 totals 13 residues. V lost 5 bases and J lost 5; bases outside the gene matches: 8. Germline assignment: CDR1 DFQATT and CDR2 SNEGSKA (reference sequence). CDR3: CSAGLGGLETQYF. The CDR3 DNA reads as TGCAGTGCTGGACTAGGAGGACTGGAGACCCAGTACTTC.

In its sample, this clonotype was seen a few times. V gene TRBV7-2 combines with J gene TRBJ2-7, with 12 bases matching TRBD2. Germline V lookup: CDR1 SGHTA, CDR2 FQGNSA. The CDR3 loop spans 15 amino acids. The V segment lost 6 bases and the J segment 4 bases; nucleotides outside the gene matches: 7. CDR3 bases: TGTGCCAGCAGTCTTCGACTAGCGGGGGTATACGAGCAGTACTTC. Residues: CASSLRLAGVYEQYF.

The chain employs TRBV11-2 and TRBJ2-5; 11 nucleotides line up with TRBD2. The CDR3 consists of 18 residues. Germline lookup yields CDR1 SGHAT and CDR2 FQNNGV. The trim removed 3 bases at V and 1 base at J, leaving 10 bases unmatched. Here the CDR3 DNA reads TGTGCCAGCAGCTTTCAAACTAGCGGGGGCCCTTTCCAAGAGACCCAGTACTTC. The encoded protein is CASSFQTSGGPFQETQYF.

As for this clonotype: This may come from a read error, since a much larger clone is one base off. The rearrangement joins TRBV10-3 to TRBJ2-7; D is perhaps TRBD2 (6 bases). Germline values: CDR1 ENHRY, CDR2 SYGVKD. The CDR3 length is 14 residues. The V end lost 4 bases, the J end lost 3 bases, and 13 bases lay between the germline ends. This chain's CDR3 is CAISAGSSVYEQYF. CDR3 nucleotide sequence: TGTGCCATCAGTGCCGGGTCTAGCGTCTACGAGCAGTACTTC.

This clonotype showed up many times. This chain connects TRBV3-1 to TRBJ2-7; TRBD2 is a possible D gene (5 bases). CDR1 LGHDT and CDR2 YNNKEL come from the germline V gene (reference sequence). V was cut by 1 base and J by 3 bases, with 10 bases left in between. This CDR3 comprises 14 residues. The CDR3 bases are TGTGCCAGCAGCCAAGGTGGGAGTGACTACGAGCAGTACTTC. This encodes CASSQGGSDYEQYF.

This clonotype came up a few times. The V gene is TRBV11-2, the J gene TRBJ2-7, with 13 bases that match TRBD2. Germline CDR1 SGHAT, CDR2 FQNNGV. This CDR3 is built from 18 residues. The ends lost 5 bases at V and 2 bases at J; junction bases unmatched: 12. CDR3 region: CASSPNLLAGGPTYEQYF. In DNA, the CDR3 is TGTGCCAGCAGCCCGAACTTACTAGCGGGGGGGCCTACCTACGAGCAGTACTTC. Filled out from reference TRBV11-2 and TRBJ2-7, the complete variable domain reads EAGVAQSPRYKIIEKRQSVAFWCNPISGHATLYWYQQILGQGPKLLIQFQNNGVVDDSQLPKDRFSAERLKGVDSTLKIQPAKLEDSAVYLCASSPNLLAGGPTYEQYFGPGTRLTVT.

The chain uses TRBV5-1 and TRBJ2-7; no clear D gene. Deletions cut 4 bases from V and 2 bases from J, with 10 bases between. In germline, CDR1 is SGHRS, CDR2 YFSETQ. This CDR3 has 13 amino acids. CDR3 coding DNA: TGCGCCAGCAGCATTGGCCCCCCCTACGAGCAGTACTTC. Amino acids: CASSIGPPYEQYF.

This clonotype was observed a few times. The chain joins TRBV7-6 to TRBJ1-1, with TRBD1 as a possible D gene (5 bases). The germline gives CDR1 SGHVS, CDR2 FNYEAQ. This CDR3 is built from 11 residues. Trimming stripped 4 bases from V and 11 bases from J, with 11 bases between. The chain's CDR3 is CASSSGRAAFF. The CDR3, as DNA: TGTGCCAGCAGCTCGGGGCGGGCCGCTTTCTTT.

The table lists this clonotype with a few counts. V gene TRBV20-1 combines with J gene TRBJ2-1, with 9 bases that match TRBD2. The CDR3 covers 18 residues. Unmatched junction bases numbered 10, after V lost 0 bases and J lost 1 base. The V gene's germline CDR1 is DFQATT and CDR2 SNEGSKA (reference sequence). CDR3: CSARDWGRGGISYNEQFF. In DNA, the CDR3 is TGCAGTGCTAGAGATTGGGGGCGGGGGGGAATTTCCTACAATGAGCAGTTCTTC.

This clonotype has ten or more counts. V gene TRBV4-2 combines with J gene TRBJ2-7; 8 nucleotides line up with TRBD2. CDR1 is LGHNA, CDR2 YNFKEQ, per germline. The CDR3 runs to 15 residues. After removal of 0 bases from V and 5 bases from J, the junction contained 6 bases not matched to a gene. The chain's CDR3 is CASSQDIAGGDEQYF. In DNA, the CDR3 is TGTGCCAGCAGCCAAGATATCGCGGGGGGCGACGAGCAGTACTTC.

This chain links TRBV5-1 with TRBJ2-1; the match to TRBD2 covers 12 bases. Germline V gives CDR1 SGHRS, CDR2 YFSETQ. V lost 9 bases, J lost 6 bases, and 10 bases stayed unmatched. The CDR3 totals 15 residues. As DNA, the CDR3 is TGCGCCAACAGTCTAGGGACTAGCGGGCCCAATGAGCAGTTCTTC. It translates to CANSLGTSGPNEQFF.

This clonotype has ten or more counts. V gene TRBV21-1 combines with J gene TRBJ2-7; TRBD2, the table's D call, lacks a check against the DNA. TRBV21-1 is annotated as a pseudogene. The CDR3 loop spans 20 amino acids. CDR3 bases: TGTGCCAGCAGCCACGCTGGGACTAGCGGGAGGAAAATCCTCTCTTACGAGCAGTACTTC. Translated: CASSHAGTSGRKILSYEQYF.

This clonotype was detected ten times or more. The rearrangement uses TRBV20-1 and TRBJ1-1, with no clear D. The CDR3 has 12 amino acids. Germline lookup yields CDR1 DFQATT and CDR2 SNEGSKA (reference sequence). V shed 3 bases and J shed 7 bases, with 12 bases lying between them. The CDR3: CSASLRVGEAFF. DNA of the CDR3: TGCAGTGCTAGTTTGAGAGTTGGTGAAGCTTTCTTT.

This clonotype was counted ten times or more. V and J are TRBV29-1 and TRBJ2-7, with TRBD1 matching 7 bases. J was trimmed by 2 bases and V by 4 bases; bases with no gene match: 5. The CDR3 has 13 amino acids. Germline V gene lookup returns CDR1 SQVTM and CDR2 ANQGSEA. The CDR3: CSVGQQGTYEQYF. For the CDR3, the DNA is TGCAGCGTTGGACAACAGGGGACCTACGAGCAGTACTTC.

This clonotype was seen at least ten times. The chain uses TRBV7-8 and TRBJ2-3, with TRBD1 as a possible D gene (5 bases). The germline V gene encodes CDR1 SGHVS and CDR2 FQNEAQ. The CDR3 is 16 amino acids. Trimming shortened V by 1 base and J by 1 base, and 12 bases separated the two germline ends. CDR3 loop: CASSLVTGGGTDTQYF. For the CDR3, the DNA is TGTGCCAGCAGCTTAGTAACAGGTGGGGGCACAGATACGCAGTATTTT.

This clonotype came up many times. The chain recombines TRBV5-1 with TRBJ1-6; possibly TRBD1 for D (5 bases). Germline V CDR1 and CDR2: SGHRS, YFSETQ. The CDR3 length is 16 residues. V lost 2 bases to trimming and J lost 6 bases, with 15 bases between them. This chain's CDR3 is CASSFRGGGGNSPLHF. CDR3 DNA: TGCGCCAGCAGCTTCCGGGGGGGAGGCGGTAATTCACCCCTCCACTTT.

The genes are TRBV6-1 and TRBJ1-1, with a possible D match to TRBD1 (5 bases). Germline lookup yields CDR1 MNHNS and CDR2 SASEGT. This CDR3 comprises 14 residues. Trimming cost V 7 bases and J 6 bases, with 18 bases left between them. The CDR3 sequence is CASTWGSVGSEAFF. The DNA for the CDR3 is TGTGCCAGCACATGGGGGTCTGTTGGATCTGAAGCTTTCTTT.

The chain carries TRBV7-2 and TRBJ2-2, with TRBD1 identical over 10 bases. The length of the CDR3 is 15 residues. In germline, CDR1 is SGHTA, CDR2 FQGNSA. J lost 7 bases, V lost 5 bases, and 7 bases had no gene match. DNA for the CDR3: TGTGCCAGCAGCCTGGGACAGGGGTCTGGCGGGGAGCTGTTTTTT. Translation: CASSLGQGSGGELFF.

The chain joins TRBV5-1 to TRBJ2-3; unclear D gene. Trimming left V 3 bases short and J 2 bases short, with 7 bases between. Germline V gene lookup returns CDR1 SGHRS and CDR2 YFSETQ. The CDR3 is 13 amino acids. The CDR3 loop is CASSSIITDTQYF. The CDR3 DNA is TGCGCCAGCAGCTCCATAATCACAGATACGCAGTATTTT.

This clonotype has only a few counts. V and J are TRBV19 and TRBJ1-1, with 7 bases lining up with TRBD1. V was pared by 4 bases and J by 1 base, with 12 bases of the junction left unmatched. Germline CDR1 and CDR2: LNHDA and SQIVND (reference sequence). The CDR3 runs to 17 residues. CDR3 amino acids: CASSNLLGQEPNTEAFF. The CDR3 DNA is TGTGCCAGTAGTAACCTCCTCGGACAGGAGCCGAACACTGAAGCTTTCTTT.

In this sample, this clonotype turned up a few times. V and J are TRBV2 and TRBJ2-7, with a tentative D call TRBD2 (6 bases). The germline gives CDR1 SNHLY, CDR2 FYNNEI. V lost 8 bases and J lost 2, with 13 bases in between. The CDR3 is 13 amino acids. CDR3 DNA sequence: TGTGCCAGCCATCGGGAGTATACCTACGAGCAGTACTTC. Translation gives CASHREYTYEQYF.

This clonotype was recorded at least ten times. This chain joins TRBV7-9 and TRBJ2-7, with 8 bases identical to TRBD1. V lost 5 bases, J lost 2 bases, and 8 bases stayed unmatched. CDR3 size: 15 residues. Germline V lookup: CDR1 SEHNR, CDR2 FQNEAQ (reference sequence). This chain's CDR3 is CASSPRTGLPYEQYF. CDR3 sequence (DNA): TGTGCCAGCAGCCCTCGGACAGGGTTACCCTACGAGCAGTACTTC.

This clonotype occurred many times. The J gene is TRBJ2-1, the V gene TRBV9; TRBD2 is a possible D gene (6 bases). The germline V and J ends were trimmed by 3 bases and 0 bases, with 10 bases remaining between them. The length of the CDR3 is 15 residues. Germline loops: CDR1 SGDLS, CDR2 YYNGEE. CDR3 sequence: CASSADGSSYNEQFF. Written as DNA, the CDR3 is TGTGCCAGCAGCGCTGACGGGAGCTCCTACAATGAGCAGTTCTTC.

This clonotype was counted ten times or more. The CDR3 DNA sequence: TGTGCCAGCAGTTACTCGAGCACTTTAGCGGGGGGGCCCTACAATGAGCAGTTCTTC. This encodes CASSYSSTLAGGPYNEQFF. The chain recombines TRBV6-2 or TRBV6-3 with TRBJ2-1; 11 nucleotides agree with TRBD2. After removal of 0 bases from V and 2 bases from J, the junction contained 9 bases not matched to a gene. Germline-derived CDR1 and CDR2 are MNHEY and SVGEGT. This CDR3 spans 19 amino acids.

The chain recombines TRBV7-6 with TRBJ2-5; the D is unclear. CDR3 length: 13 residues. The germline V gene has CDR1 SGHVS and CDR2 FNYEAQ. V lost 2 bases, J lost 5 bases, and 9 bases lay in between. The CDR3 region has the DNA TGTGCCAGCAGCTTATCGGAGCTGGAGACCCAGTACTTC. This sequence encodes CASSLSELETQYF.

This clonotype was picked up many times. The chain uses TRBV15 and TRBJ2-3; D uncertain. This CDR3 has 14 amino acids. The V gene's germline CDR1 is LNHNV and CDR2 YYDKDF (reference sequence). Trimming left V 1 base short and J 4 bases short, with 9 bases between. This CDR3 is CATSRAAGPDTQYF. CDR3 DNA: TGTGCCACCAGCAGAGCCGCTGGGCCAGATACGCAGTATTTT.

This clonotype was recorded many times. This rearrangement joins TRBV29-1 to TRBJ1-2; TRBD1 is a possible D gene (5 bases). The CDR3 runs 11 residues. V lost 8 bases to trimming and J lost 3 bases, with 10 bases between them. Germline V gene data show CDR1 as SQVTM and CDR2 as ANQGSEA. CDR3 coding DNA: TGCAGCACCGGGGGATACTATGGCTACACCTTC. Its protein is CSTGGYYGYTF.

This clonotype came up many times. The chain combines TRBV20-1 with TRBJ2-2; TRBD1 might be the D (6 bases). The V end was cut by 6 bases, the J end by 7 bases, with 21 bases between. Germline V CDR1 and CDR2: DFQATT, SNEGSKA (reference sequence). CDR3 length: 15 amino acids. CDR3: CSAQLRGPDYGELFF. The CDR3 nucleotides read TGCAGTGCCCAGCTCAGGGGACCTGACTACGGGGAGCTGTTTTTT.